This is a list of T cell receptor beta chains from one sample in a study of glioma-infiltrating T cells after dendritic cell vaccination. TCRdb keeps only in-frame clones here, not all; method: immunoSEQ multiplex PCR. Counted here are tens of thousands of clones, about 90% occurring once; the ten biggest clones make up roughly 3.2%. The material sequenced was blood, taken before dendritic cell vaccination. The source is a human donor with glioblastoma. The CDR3 runs from the conserved cysteine through the conserved F or W. D genes are given only for firm matches. Some rows mark clone size as missing; the rest say once, few, many or name a class of expanded clone.

D gene	V gene	clone size	J gene	CDR3 protein	CDR3 DNA
TRBD2	TRBV2	few	TRBJ2-7	CASSLAGTSGPRSSYEQYF	TGTGCCAGCAGTCTGGCCGGGACTAGCGGGCCCAGGAGCTCCTACGAGCAGTACTTC
TRBD2	TRBV9	-	TRBJ2-1	CASSVGGGNSYNEQFF	TGTGCCAGCAGCGTAGGGGGGGGTAATTCCTACAATGAGCAGTTCTTC
TRBD1	TRBV11-2	-	TRBJ2-5	CASSSGQGRRETQYF	TGTGCCAGCAGCTCCGGACAGGGGAGGCGAGAGACCCAGTACTTC
-	TRBV27	-	TRBJ1-2	CASSSRTSGYTF	TGTGCCAGCAGCTCCAGGACATCTGGCTACACCTTC
-	TRBV19	-	TRBJ2-2	CASQGRGTGELFF	TGTGCCAGTCAGGGGCGAGGCACCGGGGAGCTGTTTTTT
-	TRBV9	-	TRBJ1-2	CASSVVDNARLNYGYTF	TGTGCCAGCAGCGTAGTTGACAATGCTCGGCTTAACTATGGCTACACCTTC
TRBD1	TRBV5-4	-	TRBJ1-1	CASSLRTGRTEAFF	TGTGCCAGCAGCCTAAGGACAGGGCGCACTGAAGCTTTCTTT
-	TRBV18	once	TRBJ2-7	CASSPTGAATSGEQYF	TGTGCCAGCTCACCTACGGGAGCTGCGACCTCAGGCGAGCAGTACTTC
-	TRBV4-2	-	TRBJ1-6	CASSRGRVENSPLHF	TGTGCCAGCAGCCGAGGCAGGGTCGAAAATTCACCCCTCCACTTT
TRBD2	TRBV7-8	once	TRBJ2-7	CASSLALAGGDYEQYF	TGTGCCAGCAGCTTAGCCCTAGCGGGGGGAGACTACGAGCAGTACTTC
TRBD1	TRBV5-1	-	TRBJ1-4	CASSLLEGAKEKLFF	TGCGCCAGCAGCTTGCTGGAGGGGGCGAAAGAAAAACTGTTTTTT
TRBD1	TRBV10-3	-	TRBJ1-2	CAISDGDRATNYGYTF	TGTGCCATCAGTGATGGGGACAGGGCCACTAACTATGGCTACACCTTC
TRBD2	TRBV5-1	-	TRBJ2-7	CASSFLSSGGDDSYEQYF	TGCGCCAGCAGCTTCTTGAGTAGCGGGGGGGACGACTCCTACGAGCAGTACTTC
-	TRBV5-1	-	TRBJ2-5	CASSLAREKETQYF	TGCGCCAGCAGCTTGGCTCGGGAGAAAGAGACCCAGTACTTC
-	TRBV6-1	-	TRBJ2-7	CASGWRAYEQYF	TGTGCCAGCGGTTGGAGAGCCTACGAGCAGTACTTC
-	TRBV6-1	-	TRBJ1-2	CASSEEGDPWEGYTF	TGTGCCAGCAGTGAAGAGGGAGACCCCTGGGAAGGCTACACCTTC
-	TRBV30	few	TRBJ1-1	CASRIGVTEAFF	TGTGCTTCCAGAATAGGAGTAACTGAAGCTTTCTTT
-	TRBV6-1	-	TRBJ2-1	CASTAGYYNEQFF	TGTGCCAGCACGGCGGGTTACTACAATGAGCAGTTCTTC
-	TRBV5-1	once	TRBJ2-4	CASSLVDHRLAKNIQYF	TGCGCCAGCAGCTTGGTAGATCACCGACTAGCCAAAAACATTCAGTACTTC
TRBD1	TRBV10-1	-	TRBJ1-1	CASRARGDTEAFF	TGCGCCAGCAGAGCCAGGGGGGACACTGAAGCTTTCTTT
-	TRBV6-5	-	TRBJ1-2	CASSPDRLNYGYTF	TGTGCCAGCAGTCCCGACAGGCTGAACTATGGCTACACCTTC
TRBD2	TRBV5-1	-	TRBJ2-1	CASSENTGLAGGRDEQFF	TGCGCCAGCAGCGAGAATACGGGACTAGCGGGGGGGCGGGATGAGCAGTTCTTC
-	TRBV11-2	-	TRBJ1-3	CASSLEAQKGNTIYF	TGTGCCAGCAGCTTAGAGGCACAAAAAGGAAACACCATATATTTT
TRBD1	TRBV5-1	-	TRBJ2-1	CASSLSAGGSYNEQFF	TGCGCCAGCAGCTTGTCGGCAGGGGGCTCCTACAATGAGCAGTTCTTC
-	TRBV6-5	-	TRBJ2-4	CASTAGDKNIQYF	TGTGCCAGCACGGCAGGCGACAAAAACATTCAGTACTTC
-	TRBV18	-	TRBJ1-2	CASSPTSAGDGYTF	TGTGCCAGCTCCCCAACCTCGGCAGGGGACGGCTACACCTTC
TRBD1	TRBV11-3	-	TRBJ1-4	CASSAGGQVATNEKLFF	TGTGCCAGCAGCGCTGGGGGACAGGTGGCAACTAATGAAAAACTGTTTTTT
-	TRBV15	-	TRBJ1-2	CATSRGEGGIYGYTF	TGTGCCACCAGCAGAGGGGAAGGGGGAATCTATGGCTACACCTTC
-	TRBV6-1	-	TRBJ1-6	CASSEDLSSYNSPLHF	TGTGCCAGCAGTGAAGACTTGAGCTCCTATAATTCACCCCTCCACTTT
-	TRBV6-7	-	TRBJ2-3	CASSYEGGGTDTQYF	TGTGCCAGCAGTTACGAAGGGGGGGGCACAGATACGCAGTATTTT
-	TRBV4-1	-	TRBJ2-7	CASSQGVASYEQYF	TGCGCCAGCAGCCAAGGGGTAGCGTCCTACGAGCAGTACTTC
-	TRBV9	-	TRBJ2-2	CASSVGTANTGELFF	TGTGCCAGCAGCGTAGGAACGGCGAACACCGGGGAGCTGTTTTTT
-	TRBV5-1	-	TRBJ2-1	CASSLAVDNEQFF	TGCGCCAGCAGCTTGGCCGTTGACAATGAGCAGTTCTTC
TRBD2	TRBV18	-	TRBJ2-7	CASSLGLAGGYEQYF	TGTGCCAGCTCGCTCGGACTAGCGGGAGGGTACGAGCAGTACTTC
TRBD1	TRBV7-9	-	TRBJ1-1	CASSLKGQENTEAFF	TGTGCCAGCAGCCTCAAAGGACAGGAAAACACTGAAGCTTTCTTT
-	TRBV21-1	-	TRBJ2-4	CASSRYRAQNIQYF	TGTGCCAGCAGCCGATACAGGGCCCAAAACATTCAGTACTTC
TRBD1	TRBV5-1	-	TRBJ1-4	CASSLGGPGTGSEKLFF	TGCGCCAGCAGCTTGGGGGGACCCGGGACAGGAAGCGAAAAACTGTTTTTT